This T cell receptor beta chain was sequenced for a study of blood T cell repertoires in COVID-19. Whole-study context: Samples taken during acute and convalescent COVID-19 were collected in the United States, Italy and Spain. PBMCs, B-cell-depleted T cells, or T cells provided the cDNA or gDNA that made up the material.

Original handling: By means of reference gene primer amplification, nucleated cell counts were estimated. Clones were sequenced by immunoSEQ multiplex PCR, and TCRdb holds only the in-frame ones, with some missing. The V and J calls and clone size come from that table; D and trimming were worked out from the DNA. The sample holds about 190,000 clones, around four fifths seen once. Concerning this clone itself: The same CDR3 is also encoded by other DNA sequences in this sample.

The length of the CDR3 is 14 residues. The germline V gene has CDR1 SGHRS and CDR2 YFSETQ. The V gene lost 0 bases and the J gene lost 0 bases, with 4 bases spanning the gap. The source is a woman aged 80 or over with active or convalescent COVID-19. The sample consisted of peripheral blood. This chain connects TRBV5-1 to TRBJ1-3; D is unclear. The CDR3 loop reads CASSLDSSGNTIYF. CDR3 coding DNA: TGCGCCAGCAGCTTGGACAGCTCTGGAAACACCATATATTTT.